These 26 T cell receptor beta chains were sequenced from one sample in a study of control samples from healthy donors and cancer patients. Measured with immunoSEQ multiplex PCR; TCRdb has only the in-frame clones, and not every one. The repertoire holds about 120,000 clones, with around 90% as singletons. The sequencing sample was made of blood. These receptors all come from a man aged 45 to 65 in good health.

The chain employs TRBV5-4 and TRBJ1-2; perhaps TRBD1 as D (5 bases). CDR1 and CDR2 from the germline V gene are SGHNT and YYREEE (reference sequence). Deletions cut 3 bases from V and 8 bases from J, with 17 bases between. The CDR3 covers 14 residues. CDR3 coding DNA: TGTGCCAGCAGCTCCAGACAGCAGGCGGGGGGCTACACCTTC. Translated, it gives CASSSRQQAGGYTF. Full variable domain (outside the CDR3, taken from reference TRBV5-4 and TRBJ1-2): ETGVTQSPTHLIKTRGQQVTLRCSSQSGHNTVSWYQQALGQGPQFIFQYYREEENGRGNFPPRFSGLQFPNYSSELNVNALELDDSALYLCASSSRQQAGGYTFGSGTRLTVV.

Here the CDR3 DNA reads TGTGCCACCAGGGGACAGGGGCGCACCGGGGAGCTGTTTTTT. Translating it yields CATRGQGRTGELFF. The V gene is TRBV24-1, the J gene TRBJ2-2; 10 bases are shared with TRBD1. From germline, CDR1 is KGHDR and CDR2 SFDVKD. The V and J ends lost 7 bases and 4 bases, in that order; junction bases with no gene match: 2. The CDR3 totals 14 residues.

The chain couples TRBV27 to TRBJ2-7, with 8 positions matching TRBD1. V lost 5 bases and J lost 3; bases outside the gene matches: 9. Germline CDR1 and CDR2: MNHEY and SMNVEV (reference sequence). CDR3 size: 15 residues. The CDR3 nucleotides are TGTGCCAGCAGTCGGGGGACAGGTGGAAACTACGAGCAGTACTTC. Translating gives CASSRGTGGNYEQYF.

This clone was found once. The chain has TRBV7-8 and TRBJ1-1; D gene unclear. CDR1 is SGHVS and CDR2 is FQNEAQ in the germline V gene. The V and J ends lost 5 bases and 11 bases respectively, with 21 bases between them. This CDR3 has 14 amino acids. CDR3: CASSPRPFLGGAFF. For the CDR3, the DNA is TGTGCCAGCAGCCCTCGTCCCTTTCTCGGAGGGGCTTTCTTT.

The rearrangement uses TRBV9 and TRBJ1-3; D perhaps matches TRBD1 (6 bases). Germline values: CDR1 SGDLS, CDR2 YYNGEE. The ends were cut back, 0 bases at V and 3 bases at J, with 10 bases in the middle. The CDR3 covers 15 residues. The CDR3 DNA follows: TGTGCCAGCAGCGTAGAGGGGGTTTATGGAAACACCATATATTTT. It yields the protein CASSVEGVYGNTIYF. Using reference TRBV9 and TRBJ1-3 for the parts outside the CDR3, the full variable domain is DSGVTQTPKHLITATGQRVTLRCSPRSGDLSVYWYQQSLDQGLQFLIQYYNGEERAKGNILERFSAQQFPDLHSELNLSSLELGDSALYFCASSVEGVYGNTIYFGEGSWLTVV.

J is TRBJ2-7 and V is TRBV5-6, with D perhaps TRBD1 or TRBD2 (5 bases each). Trimming removed 7 bases from V and 4 bases from J, with 15 bases in between. The length of the CDR3 is 13 residues. Germline values: CDR1 SGHDT, CDR2 YYEEEE. The CDR3 DNA follows: TGTGCCAGCGGATTGATCTGGGGGTACGAGCAGTACTTC. Translating gives CASGLIWGYEQYF.

CDR3 coding DNA: TGTGCCAGCAGCTTTGGACAGGGGAATCAGCCCCAGCATTTT. Its translation: CASSFGQGNQPQHF. This chain links TRBV9 with TRBJ1-5; 9 nucleotides agree with TRBD1. The CDR3 extends over 14 amino acids. The germline gives CDR1 SGDLS, CDR2 YYNGEE. V lost 4 bases and J lost 4; bases outside the gene matches: 3.

The CDR3 nucleotides are TGTGCCAGTGGGGGCACTGAAGCTTTCTTT. Encoded protein: CASGGTEAFF. The J gene is TRBJ1-1, the V gene TRBV6-5, with a tentative D call TRBD1 (5 bases). The CDR3 contains 10 residues. The ends were cut back, 9 bases at V and 4 bases at J, with 6 bases in the middle. Germline loops: CDR1 MNHEY, CDR2 SVGAGI.

This chain connects TRBV18 to TRBJ2-7; D is perhaps TRBD1 (6 bases). The CDR3 is 14 amino acids. V was trimmed by 3 bases and J by 2 bases, leaving 11 bases between them. Per the germline V gene, CDR1 is KGHSH and CDR2 is LQKENI. In nucleotides, the CDR3 is TGTGCCAGCTCACCCCCGACAGGTACCTACGAGCAGTACTTC. The encoded protein is CASSPPTGTYEQYF.

The chain recombines TRBV4-2 with TRBJ1-1; TRBD1 agrees at 9 bases. This CDR3 is 15 amino acids long. The germline gives CDR1 LGHNA, CDR2 YNFKEQ. V shed 0 bases, J shed 4 bases, and the junction held 3 bases outside the gene matches. The CDR3 loop reads CASSQDVGQGTEAFF. The CDR3 DNA reads as TGTGCCAGCAGCCAAGACGTGGGACAGGGCACTGAAGCTTTCTTT.

The CDR3 protein is CASSFRASADTQYF. CDR3 nucleotides: TGTGCCAGCAGTTTTAGGGCTAGCGCAGATACGCAGTATTTT. The V and J genes are TRBV27 and TRBJ2-3, with D possibly being TRBD2 (6 bases). There are 14 residues in the CDR3. Trimming shortened V by 3 bases and J by 4 bases, and 11 bases separated the two germline ends. Germline V lookup: CDR1 MNHEY, CDR2 SMNVEV (reference sequence).

This chain links TRBV6-6 with TRBJ2-5, with D perhaps matching TRBD1 (5 bases). V lost 5 bases to trimming and J lost 4 bases, with 17 bases between them. Germline V lookup: CDR1 MNHNY, CDR2 SVGAGI (reference sequence). The length of the CDR3 is 15 residues. The CDR3 region has the DNA TGTGCCAGCAGTCTACGTCAGGGTAGGGGAGAGACCCAGTACTTC. Protein sequence: CASSLRQGRGETQYF.

V gene TRBV6-5 combines with J gene TRBJ1-2; tentatively, D is TRBD1 (6 bases). The germline CDR1 and CDR2 sequences are MNHEY and SVGAGI. The CDR3 loop spans 14 amino acids. Between the trimmed V and J ends, which lost 2 bases and 2 bases, there was a span of 9 bases. In DNA form, the CDR3 reads TGTGCCAGCAGTTACACGGACAGAAACTATGGCTACACCTTC. Protein sequence: CASSYTDRNYGYTF.

The chain carries TRBV29-1 and TRBJ1-1; D gene ambiguous. The germline V gene has CDR1 SQVTM and CDR2 ANQGSEA. The CDR3 has 13 amino acids. The V end lost 4 bases, the J end lost 0 bases, and 9 bases lay between the germline ends. The DNA for the CDR3 is TGCAGCGTTGTACGGGGTATGAACACTGAAGCTTTCTTT. It is translated as CSVVRGMNTEAFF.

V gene TRBV18 combines with J gene TRBJ1-3; no clear D. CDR3 length equals 15 residues. Germline V gene lookup returns CDR1 KGHSH and CDR2 LQKENI. Trimming stripped 1 base from V and 0 bases from J, with 7 bases between. As DNA, the CDR3 is TGTGCCAGCTCACCACAACCGACCTCTGGAAACACCATATATTTT. Its protein is CASSPQPTSGNTIYF.

The CDR3 region is CASSLSAVSRGKNGYTF. The CDR3 nucleotides read TGTGCCAGCAGCTTATCGGCGGTCTCCCGAGGTAAAAATGGCTACACCTTC. The chain joins TRBV7-9 to TRBJ1-2; unclear D gene. The germline V gene encodes CDR1 SEHNR and CDR2 FQNEAQ (reference sequence). V lost 2 bases and J 6 bases, leaving 22 bases between the germline ends. This CDR3 is 17 amino acids long. Supplemented by reference TRBV7-9 and TRBJ1-2, the full variable domain reads DTGVSQNPRHKITKRGQNVTFRCDPISEHNRLYWYRQTLGQGPEFLTYFQNEAQLEKSRLLSDRFSAERPKGSFSTLEIQRTEQGDSAMYLCASSLSAVSRGKNGYTFGSGTRLTVV.

This clone was recorded only once. The rearrangement joins TRBV19 to TRBJ2-7; 10 bases align to TRBD1. Germline loops: CDR1 LNHDA, CDR2 SQIVND (reference sequence). The V segment lost 3 bases and the J segment 0 bases; nucleotides outside the gene matches: 5. The CDR3 consists of 16 residues. The CDR3, as DNA: TGTGCCAGTAGTATCGGGACAGGGGATATCTCCTACGAGCAGTACTTC. This encodes CASSIGTGDISYEQYF.

J is TRBJ1-2 and V is TRBV9; tentative D call: TRBD1 (6 bases). Trimming stripped 0 bases from V and 4 bases from J, with 13 bases between. The CDR3 consists of 15 residues. Germline V CDR1 and CDR2: SGDLS, YYNGEE. The CDR3 reads CASSVVAGEGYGYTF. In nucleotides, the CDR3 is TGTGCCAGCAGCGTAGTGGCAGGGGAGGGCTATGGCTACACCTTC.

V usage is TRBV5-6 and J usage is TRBJ1-2; 10 nucleotides align to TRBD1. V was clipped by 4 bases and J by 2 bases; unmatched bases: 5. The CDR3 loop spans 15 amino acids. From germline, CDR1 is SGHDT and CDR2 YYEEEE. As DNA, the CDR3 is TGTGCCAGCAGCGTATGGGACAGGGGAAACTATGGCTACACCTTC. This codes for CASSVWDRGNYGYTF.

The V and J genes are TRBV13 and TRBJ1-2; 8 nucleotides align to TRBD1. After removal of 1 base from V and 4 bases from J, the junction contained 5 bases not matched to a gene. Germline CDR1 PRHDT, CDR2 FYEKMQ (reference sequence). The CDR3 contains 15 residues. The CDR3 nucleotides read TGTGCCAGCAGCTTAGAGGCAGGGGGCGGCTATGGCTACACCTTC. Protein product: CASSLEAGGGYGYTF.

The CDR3 DNA sequence: TGTGCCAGCAGTTACTCGTCCAGGGAGGCCTGGTTTTTT. This codes for CASSYSSREAWFF. The V call is TRBV6-5, the J call TRBJ2-2; D perhaps matches TRBD2 (6 bases). Between the trimmed V and J ends, which lost 0 bases and 16 bases, there was a span of 15 bases. The V gene's germline CDR1 is MNHEY and CDR2 SVGAGI. The CDR3 consists of 13 residues.

Written as DNA, the CDR3 is TGTGCCAGCAGCTTAGCATACGGGTTGAACACTGAAGCTTTCTTT. It yields the protein CASSLAYGLNTEAFF. This chain uses TRBV7-9 with TRBJ1-1, with no clear D. Germline V gene sequence: CDR1 SEHNR, CDR2 FQNEAQ (reference sequence). The CDR3 contains 15 residues. The V end lost 0 bases, the J end lost 0 bases, and 8 bases lay between the germline ends. Looking up the rest from reference TRBV7-9 and TRBJ1-1 gives the full variable domain: DTGVSQNPRHKITKRGQNVTFRCDPISEHNRLYWYRQTLGQGPEFLTYFQNEAQLEKSRLLSDRFSAERPKGSFSTLEIQRTEQGDSAMYLCASSLAYGLNTEAFFGQGTRLTVV.

This clone is a singleton in its sample. The V gene is TRBV19, the J gene TRBJ2-7; 7 nucleotides agree with TRBD1. V gave up 6 bases and J gave up 1 base; unmatched junction bases: 12. The CDR3 consists of 16 residues. CDR1 is LNHDA, CDR2 SQIVND, per germline (reference sequence). This CDR3 reads CASSPFGRQGSYEQYF. DNA for the CDR3: TGTGCCAGTAGCCCTTTCGGACGACAGGGATCCTACGAGCAGTACTTC.

This clone has only one observation. The chain uses TRBV11-2 and TRBJ1-6, with a tentative D call TRBD1 (5 bases). CDR1 and CDR2 from the germline V gene are SGHAT and FQNNGV. The CDR3 sequence is 16 residues long. V gave up 2 bases and J gave up 6 bases, with 14 bases separating them. CDR3 coding DNA: TGTGCCAGCAGCTTAACCGGGGGTGATGCTAATTCACCCCTCCACTTT. Protein sequence: CASSLTGGDANSPLHF.

The J gene is TRBJ1-3, the V gene TRBV7-9; D call uncertain. Germline V gene lookup returns CDR1 SEHNR and CDR2 FQNEAQ (reference sequence). This CDR3 spans 15 amino acids. The ends were cut back, 5 bases at V and 0 bases at J, with 11 bases in the middle. CDR3 residues: CASSPPGSSGNTIYF. The DNA for the CDR3 is TGTGCCAGCAGCCCCCCGGGGAGCTCTGGAAACACCATATATTTT.

This chain connects TRBV7-8 to TRBJ1-6, with a possible D match to TRBD1 (5 bases). Trimming left V 0 bases short and J 10 bases short, with 10 bases between. Germline V CDR1 and CDR2: SGHVS, FQNEAQ. The CDR3 covers 14 residues. As DNA, the CDR3 is TGTGCCAGCAGCTTAGCGCAAAGGGGCTCACCCCTCCACTTT. It is translated as CASSLAQRGSPLHF. The whole variable domain, filled in from reference TRBV7-8 and TRBJ1-6, reads GAGVSQSPRYKVAKRGQDVALRCDPISGHVSLFWYQQALGQGPEFLTYFQNEAQLDKSGLPSDRFFAERPEGSVSTLKIQRTQQEDSAVYLCASSLAQRGSPLHFGNGTRLTVT.